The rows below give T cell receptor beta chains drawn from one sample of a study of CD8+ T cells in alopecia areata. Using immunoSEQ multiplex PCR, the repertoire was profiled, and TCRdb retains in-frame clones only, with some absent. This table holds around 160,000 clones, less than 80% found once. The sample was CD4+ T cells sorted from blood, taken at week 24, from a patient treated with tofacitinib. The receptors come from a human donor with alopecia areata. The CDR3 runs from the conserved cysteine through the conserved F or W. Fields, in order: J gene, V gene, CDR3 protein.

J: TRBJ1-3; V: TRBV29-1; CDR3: CSVIGQPLSGNTIYF
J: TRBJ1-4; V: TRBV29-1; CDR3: CSVKGAVNEKLFF
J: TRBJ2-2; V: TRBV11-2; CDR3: CASSLNPGQGGTGELFF
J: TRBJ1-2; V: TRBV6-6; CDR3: CASSYSPDNYGYTF
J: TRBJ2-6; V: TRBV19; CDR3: CASSGGSGANVLTF
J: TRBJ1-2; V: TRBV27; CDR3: CASSPTRQGDRRAYGYTF
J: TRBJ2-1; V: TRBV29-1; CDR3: CSVGLTINEQFF
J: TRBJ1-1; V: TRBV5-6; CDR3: CASSTGTVNTEAFF
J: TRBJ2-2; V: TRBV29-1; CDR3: CSVGAVGGELFF
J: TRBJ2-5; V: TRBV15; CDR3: CATSTRAGGQETQYF
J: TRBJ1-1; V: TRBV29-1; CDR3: CSAGTGNTEAFF
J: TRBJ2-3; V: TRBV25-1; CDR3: CASSATGSDTQYF
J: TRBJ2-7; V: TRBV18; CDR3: CASSRTTAAREQYF
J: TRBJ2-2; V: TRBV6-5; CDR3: CASSIAGGLTGELFF
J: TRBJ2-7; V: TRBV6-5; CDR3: CASSGRELGSYEQYF
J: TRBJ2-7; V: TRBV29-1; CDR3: CSVEGRTASYEQYF
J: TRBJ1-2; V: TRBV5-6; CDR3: CASSLSGANYGYTF
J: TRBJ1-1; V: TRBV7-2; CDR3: CASSPTPLNTEAFF
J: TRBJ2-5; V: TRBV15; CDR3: CATSRDPGQETQYF
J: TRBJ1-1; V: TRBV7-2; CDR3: CASSHRTGENTEAFF
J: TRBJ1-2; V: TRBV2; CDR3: CASSAREYGYTF
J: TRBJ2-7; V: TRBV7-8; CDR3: CASSPTLSQQYF
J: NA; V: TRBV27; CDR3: CASSSHSLGEQYF
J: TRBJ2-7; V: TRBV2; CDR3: CASSDLVDRVEQYF
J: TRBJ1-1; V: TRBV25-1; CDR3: CATRLNTEAFF
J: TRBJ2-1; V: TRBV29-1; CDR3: CSVSGGGNEQFF
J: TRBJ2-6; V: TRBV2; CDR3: CASSQRGGANVLTF
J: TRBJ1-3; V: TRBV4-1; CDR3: CASSGPGQGIPGNTIYF
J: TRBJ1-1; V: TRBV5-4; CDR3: CASRGTTRGRITEAFF
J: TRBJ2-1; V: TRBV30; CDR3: CAWSGSGGGPFF
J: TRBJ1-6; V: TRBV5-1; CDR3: CASSLRRDSPLHF
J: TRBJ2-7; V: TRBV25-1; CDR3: CASRGSVEQYF
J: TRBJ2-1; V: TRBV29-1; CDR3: CSVDLPGPENEQFF
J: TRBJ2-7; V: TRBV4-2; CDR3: CASSHEWTGLYEQYF
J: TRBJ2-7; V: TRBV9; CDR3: CASTPGRTSYEQYF
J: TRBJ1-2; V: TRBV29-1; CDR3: CSVSSKVFGNAGYTF
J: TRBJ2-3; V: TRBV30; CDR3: CAWSANRFTSGNTPDTQYF
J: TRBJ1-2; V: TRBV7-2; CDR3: CASSQTGERGYTF
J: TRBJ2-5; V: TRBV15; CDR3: CATSKEVLARETQYF
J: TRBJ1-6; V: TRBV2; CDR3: CASSLDLMGNSPLHF
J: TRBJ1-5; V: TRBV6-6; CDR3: CASSSQDGNQPQHF
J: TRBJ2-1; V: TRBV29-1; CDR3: CSVEGLAGGKQFF